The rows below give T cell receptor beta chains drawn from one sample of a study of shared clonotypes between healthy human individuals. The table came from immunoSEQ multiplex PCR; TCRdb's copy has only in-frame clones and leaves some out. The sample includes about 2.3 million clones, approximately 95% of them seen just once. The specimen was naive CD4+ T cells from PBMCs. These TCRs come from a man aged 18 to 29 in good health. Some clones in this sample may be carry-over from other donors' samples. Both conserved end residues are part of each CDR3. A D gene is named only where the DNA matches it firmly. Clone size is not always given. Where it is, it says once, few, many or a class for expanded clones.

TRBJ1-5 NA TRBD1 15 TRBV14 CASSQGDRGPQPQHF TGTGCCAGCAGCCAAGGCGACAGGGGGCCTCAGCCCCAGCATTTT
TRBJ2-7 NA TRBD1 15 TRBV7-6 CASSLAGTASYEQYF TGTGCCAGCAGCTTAGCGGGGACAGCAAGTTACGAGCAGTACTTC
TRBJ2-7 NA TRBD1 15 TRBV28 CASRRGQGSSYEQYF TGTGCCAGCAGGAGGGGACAGGGGTCTTCTTACGAGCAGTACTTC
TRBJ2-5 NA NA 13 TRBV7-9 CASSYTSLETQYF TGTGCCAGCAGCTATACTAGTTTAGAGACCCAGTACTTC
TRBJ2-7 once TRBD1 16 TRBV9 CASSVGNRGKAYEQYF TGTGCCAGCAGCGTAGGTAACAGGGGTAAGGCGTACGAGCAGTACTTC
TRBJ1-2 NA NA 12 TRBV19 CAGMTGNYGYTF TGTGCCGGGATGACAGGCAACTATGGCTACACCTTC
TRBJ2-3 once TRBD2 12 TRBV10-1 CATGEGSDTQYF TGCGCCACCGGGGAGGGCTCGGATACGCAGTATTTT
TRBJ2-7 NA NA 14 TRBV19 CASMGPDSSYEQYF TGTGCCAGTATGGGGCCGGACAGCTCCTACGAGCAGTACTTC
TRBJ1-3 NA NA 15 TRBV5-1 CASSLEPSSGNTIYF TGCGCCAGCAGCTTGGAACCCTCCTCTGGAAACACCATATATTTT
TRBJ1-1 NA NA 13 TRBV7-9 CASSSQENTEAFF TGTGCCAGCAGCTCCCAAGAGAACACTGAAGCTTTCTTT
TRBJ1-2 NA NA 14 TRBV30 CAWGLGGRGYGYTF TGTGCCTGGGGTTTGGGGGGCCGGGGCTATGGCTACACCTTC
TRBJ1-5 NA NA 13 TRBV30 CAWSVRGSQPQHF TGTGCCTGGAGTGTACGCGGGAGTCAGCCCCAGCATTTT
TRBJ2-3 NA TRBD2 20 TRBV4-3 CASSQDSGLAGVPPTDTQYF TGCGCCAGCAGCCAAGATAGTGGGCTAGCGGGAGTTCCCCCCACAGATACGCAGTATTTT
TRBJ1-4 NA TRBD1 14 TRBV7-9 CASSWDRGLEKLFF TGTGCCAGCAGCTGGGACAGGGGGCTTGAAAAACTGTTTTTT
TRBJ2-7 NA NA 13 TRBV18 CASSPPSRDEQYF TGTGCCAGCTCACCGCCTTCTAGGGACGAGCAGTACTTC
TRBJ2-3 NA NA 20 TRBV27 CASSLSLMGTYDTKRNTQYF TGTGCCAGCAGCCTTTCCTTGATGGGGACTTACGACACCAAAAGGAATACGCAGTATTTT
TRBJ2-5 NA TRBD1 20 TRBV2 CASSPTSLMGRGHGGETQYF TGTGCCAGCAGTCCTACCTCCCTAATGGGCAGGGGGCATGGAGGAGAGACCCAGTACTTC
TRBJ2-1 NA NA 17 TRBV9 CASSKSPEAGSYNEQFF TGTGCCAGCAGCAAGTCCCCGGAGGCGGGATCGTACAATGAGCAGTTCTTC